This T cell receptor beta chain emerged from a study of shared clonotypes between healthy human individuals (dated by TCRdb to 2018 to 2021). Turning to the overall study: Two women and a few men aged 18 to 49 years were included in the cohort. Per donor, three plates each were used for CD4 naive and CD4 memory, two for CD8 naive, and one for CD8 memory. The study deeply sequenced blood TCR repertoires of several healthy adults to estimate repertoire size and the extent of clonotype sharing between individuals. To increase sequencing depth and limit assay-specific biases, TCR repertoire library preparation and sequencing were carried out by different laboratories using diverse techniques. Each donor's leukapheresis produced roughly between about 0.9 and 9.5 billion PBMCs. The research as a whole found: Across a few donors, approximately 5% of naive CD4, around 3.3% of naive CD8, roughly 2.2% of memory CD4, and 0.4% of memory CD8 clonotypes were shared. Because the study included only a small number of donors, the genetic and exposure-history diversity represented was limited. Estimated clonotype richness was generally larger for naive than for memory subsets. Clonotypes shared by all four sorted-subset donors showed higher generation probabilities than non-shared clonotypes. Pairwise subsampling led to the expectation that sequencing depth would affect the degree of clonotype sharing among donors. Only blood was sampled, and tissue TCR repertoires likely differ from those in blood. Even with the large sequencing depth, rarefaction of the sorted-subset datasets indicated that sequencing was incomplete.

Using the deep immunoSEQ assay, TCR CDR3 regions were amplified from genomic DNA by multiplex PCR. Extracted genomic DNA from each cell subset was spread evenly across all wells of several immunoSEQ 96-well plates, with each plate serving as a replicate. For sorted subsets, roughly 0.2 ug genomic DNA, equal to 30,000 or so T cell genomes, was loaded into each replicate PCR. Purified libraries were quantified with a Qubit 3.0 fluorometer, sized on a Bioanalyzer 2100, and re-quantified with the KAPA Library Quantification kit. Every immunoSEQ 96-well plate was sequenced on a separate single-read 150-cycle Illumina NextSeq 550 flow cell. Processing in the source paper ran as follows. Because the immunoSEQ output included only junctional sequences and no quality scores, the filtering could not be the same as the filtering used for full-length reads. To assign V/J genes and CDR3, sequences were annotated against IMGT germline references using PyIR, a Python wrapper for IgBLAST v1.9. Reads with weak V/J assignments (E-value above 1e-6), missing CDR3, stop codons, out-of-frame junctions, or ambiguous translated residues were removed. V3J clonotypes were defined by identical inferred V gene, J gene, and CDR3 amino acid sequence. Percentage overlap between repertoires was calculated by dividing the number of shared unique clonotypes by the size of the smaller repertoire. Richness of each repertoire was evaluated using RTK rarefaction, the Chao1 estimator, and Recon v2.1 estimates of unobserved clonotypes. For all TCRbeta clonotypes obtained by the gDNA method from a handful of donors, generation probabilities were computed with OLGA. TCRdb took over this immuneACCESS table, retaining in-frame rearrangements with V and J assigned. Such tables are incomplete; in checked studies, under half of the missing clones stem from an unresolved V gene, and the remainder is unexplained. V and J calls and clone size are those listed in that table; D and trimming were worked out from the DNA. In all, the sample holds about 1.5 million clones, and roughly 96% of those were seen once. 1% to 1.5% of the sample goes to the ten largest clones.

Donors were healthy HIV-negative adults with no recently reported acute infections or vaccinations. All donors were Caucasian adults living in Nashville, Tennessee, USA. Magnetic negative selection was used to enrich CD4+ T cells, after which naive cells were positively selected on CD45RA and the negative fraction became the memory subset. Blood was obtained by leukapheresis, after which PBMCs were separated by Ficoll-Histopaque density gradient centrifugation and cryopreserved in liquid nitrogen vapor phase. Analytical flow cytometry was used to check the purity and quantity of every magnetically sorted T cell population. Each sorted fraction had its genomic DNA isolated and then quantified by UV absorbance on a Nanodrop 2000c. About this clone: Its antigen remains undetermined. No clone much larger than this one lies a single base away; base qualities are absent.

The specimen sequenced was naive CD4+ T cells sorted from blood. Taken with the paper, the label for cell subset or site translates to: CD45RA+ positively selected. The sequence came from a man aged 25-45 years in good health.

The DNA sequence is TGTGCCAGCACACGTTCCGGGGATAGTGATCAGCCCCAGCATTTT. Translated, this gives CASTRSGDSDQPQHF. This receptor chain uses TRBV9 and TRBJ1-5; the D gene is unclear. V was cut back by 6 bases and J by 5 bases, leaving a gap of 18 bases between them. CDR1 and CDR2 (SGDLS, YYNGEE) derive from the germline V gene. Counted from cysteine to phenylalanine, this CDR3 has 15 amino acids. Only the CDR3 DNA is retained, 45 bases long and in frame from the first base.